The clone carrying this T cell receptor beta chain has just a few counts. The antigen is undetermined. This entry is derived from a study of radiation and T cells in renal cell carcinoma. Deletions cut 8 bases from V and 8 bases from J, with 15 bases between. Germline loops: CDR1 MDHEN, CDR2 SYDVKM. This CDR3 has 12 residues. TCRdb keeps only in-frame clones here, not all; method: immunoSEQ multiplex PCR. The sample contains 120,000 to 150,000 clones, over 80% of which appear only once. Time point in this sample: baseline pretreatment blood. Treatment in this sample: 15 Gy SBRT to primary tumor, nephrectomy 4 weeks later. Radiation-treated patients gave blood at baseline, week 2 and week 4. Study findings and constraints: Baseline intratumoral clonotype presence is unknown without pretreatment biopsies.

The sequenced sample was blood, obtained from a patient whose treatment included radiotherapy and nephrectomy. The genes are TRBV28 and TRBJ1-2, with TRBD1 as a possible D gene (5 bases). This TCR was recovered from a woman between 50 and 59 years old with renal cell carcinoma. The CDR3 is CASSTPQGGYTF. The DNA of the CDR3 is TGTGCCAGCTCGACACCGCAGGGCGGCTACACCTTC.